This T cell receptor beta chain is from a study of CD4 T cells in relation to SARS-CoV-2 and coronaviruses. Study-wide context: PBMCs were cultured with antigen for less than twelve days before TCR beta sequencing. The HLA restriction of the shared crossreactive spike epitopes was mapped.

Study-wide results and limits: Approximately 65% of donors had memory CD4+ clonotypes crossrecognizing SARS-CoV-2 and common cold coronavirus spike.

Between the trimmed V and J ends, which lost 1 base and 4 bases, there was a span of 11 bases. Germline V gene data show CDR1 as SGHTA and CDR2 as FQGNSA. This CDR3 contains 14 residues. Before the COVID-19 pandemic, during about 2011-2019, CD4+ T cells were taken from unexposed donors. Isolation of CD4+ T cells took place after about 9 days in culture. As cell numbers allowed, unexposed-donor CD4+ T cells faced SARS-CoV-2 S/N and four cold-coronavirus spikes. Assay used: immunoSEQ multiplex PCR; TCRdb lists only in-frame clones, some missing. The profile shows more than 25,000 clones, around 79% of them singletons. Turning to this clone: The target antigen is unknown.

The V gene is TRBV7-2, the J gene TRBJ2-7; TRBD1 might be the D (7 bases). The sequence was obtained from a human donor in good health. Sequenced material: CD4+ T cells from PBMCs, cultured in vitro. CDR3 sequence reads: CASSLGAGQYEQYF. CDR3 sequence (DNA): TGTGCCAGCAGCTTAGGGGCGGGACAGTACGAGCAGTACTTC. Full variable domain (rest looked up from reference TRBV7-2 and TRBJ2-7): GAGVSQSPSNKVTEKGKDVELRCDPISGHTALYWYRQSLGQGLEFLIYFQGNSAPDKSGLPSDRFSAERTGGSVSTLTIQRTQQEDSAVYLCASSLGAGQYEQYFGPGTRLTVT.